This record covers a single TCR beta chain. Participant ages covered roughly 18 to 89 years across 24 US areas. Clinical histories supplied by participants themselves formed the basis of cohort assignment. The data belong to a study of blood T cell repertoires in COVID-19. Study summary: Material from acute and convalescent COVID-19 was sourced from the United States, Italy and Spain.

Per the authors' pipeline: Amplification from reference gene primers served as the basis for estimated nucleated cell counts. Method: immunoSEQ multiplex PCR; TCRdb's copy keeps in-frame clones and lacks some. V and J calls and clone size follow that table, whereas D and trimming were derived from the DNA. Among about 210,000 clones listed, about 91% were seen once. Material for sequencing was PBMCs or T cells enriched from blood (not recorded which). The receptor was isolated from a middle-aged woman with acute COVID-19.

As DNA, the CDR3 is TGTGCCAGCAGCTTATGGCCGGGTCTGAACACTGAAGCTTTCTTT. Translation gives CASSLWPGLNTEAFF. V usage is TRBV7-2 and J usage is TRBJ1-1, with D unresolved. Trimming left V 2 bases short and J 0 bases short, with 10 bases between. This CDR3 spans 15 amino acids. The germline V gene has CDR1 SGHTA and CDR2 FQGNSA. The variable domain in full, with the rest retrieved from reference TRBV7-2 and TRBJ1-1, is GAGVSQSPSNKVTEKGKDVELRCDPISGHTALYWYRQSLGQGLEFLIYFQGNSAPDKSGLPSDRFSAERTGGSVSTLTIQRTQQEDSAVYLCASSLWPGLNTEAFFGQGTRLTVV.